What follows are 31 T cell receptor beta chains derived from one specimen sequenced in a study of blood T cell repertoires in COVID-19. Some clones are missing from TCRdb's copy, which holds only in-frame ones; the method was immunoSEQ multiplex PCR. Among 150,000 to 200,000 clones listed, roughly 84% were seen once. Sequencing was carried out using PBMCs or T cells enriched from blood (not recorded which). All receptors derive from a human donor with acute COVID-19. The donor label of this sample is uncertain.

This chain joins TRBV5-6 and TRBJ2-7; the D gene could be TRBD1 or TRBD2 (5 bases each). The CDR3 is 16 amino acids. V was pared by 4 bases and J by 0 bases, with 17 bases between. Germline lookup yields CDR1 SGHDT and CDR2 YYEEEE. CDR3 region: CASSLGPAADSYEQYF. Here the CDR3 DNA reads TGTGCCAGCAGCCTGGGGCCAGCGGCGGACTCCTACGAGCAGTACTTC.

The chain recombines TRBV5-4 with TRBJ1-3; TRBD1 matches 7 bases. Germline V gives CDR1 SGHNT, CDR2 YYREEE (reference sequence). The V and J ends lost 3 bases and 6 bases, in that order; junction bases with no gene match: 6. This CDR3 region has 14 residues. CDR3 DNA sequence: TGTGCCAGCAGCTCCTCAGGGGGTCAAAACACCATATATTTT. Translated, it gives CASSSSGGQNTIYF.

This clone occurred a few times. The chain links TRBV7-9 to TRBJ1-2, with 7 bases that match TRBD1. Unmatched junction bases numbered 15, after V lost 5 bases and J lost 6 bases. CDR3 length: 16 amino acids. Germline CDR1 and CDR2: SEHNR and FQNEAQ (reference sequence). DNA of the CDR3: TGTGCCAGCAGCAGCCGGGACAGCTTTTTTCGGGATGGCTACACCTTC. It codes for CASSSRDSFFRDGYTF.

This clone was detected only once. The chain uses TRBV27 and TRBJ1-4, with TRBD1 matching over 8 bases. With V trimmed by 5 bases and J by 6 bases, 11 bases remained unmatched. CDR1 MNHEY and CDR2 SMNVEV come from the germline V gene (reference sequence). This CDR3 has 16 amino acids. As DNA, the CDR3 is TGTGCCAGCAGTCTCGGCAGACAGGGGAATCATGAAAAACTGTTTTTT. Translated, it gives CASSLGRQGNHEKLFF.

The V and J genes are TRBV6-4 and TRBJ1-5, with 9 bases lining up with TRBD1. From germline, CDR1 is MRHNA and CDR2 SNTAGT. Germline trimming cut 10 bases from V and 3 bases from J; bases unmatched to any gene: 4. The CDR3 totals 13 residues. CDR3 region: CANRDRANQPQHF. The CDR3 region has the DNA TGTGCCAACCGGGACAGGGCCAATCAGCCCCAGCATTTT.

Regarding this clone: Distinct nucleotide sequences in the sample also encode this CDR3. The CDR3 coding sequence is TGTGCCTGGAGTGCGGGGGGCTCCTACGAGCAGTACTTC. Its protein is CAWSAGGSYEQYF. The V gene is TRBV30, the J gene TRBJ2-7; 7 nucleotides agree with TRBD2. Germline CDR1 reads GTSNPN; CDR2 reads SVGIG (reference sequence). J was trimmed by 0 bases and V by 1 base; bases with no gene match: 0. CDR3 length: 13 residues.

V is TRBV5-4 and J is TRBJ2-7, with TRBD1 matching 9 bases. The ends lost 4 bases at V and 5 bases at J; junction bases unmatched: 1. Germline values: CDR1 SGHNT, CDR2 YYREEE (reference sequence). This CDR3 region has 12 residues. The CDR3 loop reads CASSRDRDEQYF. The CDR3 nucleotides are TGTGCCAGCAGCCGGGACAGGGACGAGCAGTACTTC. The entire variable domain, with the rest obtained from reference TRBV5-4 and TRBJ2-7, is as follows: ETGVTQSPTHLIKTRGQQVTLRCSSQSGHNTVSWYQQALGQGPQFIFQYYREEENGRGNFPPRFSGLQFPNYSSELNVNALELDDSALYLCASSRDRDEQYFGPGTRLTVT.

J is TRBJ2-2 and V is TRBV20-1; a weak D match, TRBD1 (5 bases). Germline V gives CDR1 DFQATT, CDR2 SNEGSKA (reference sequence). The CDR3 spans 14 residues. With 3 bases removed from V and 7 bases from J, the gap between germline ends came to 15 bases. The chain's CDR3 is CSASSLTESGELFF. Written as DNA, the CDR3 is TGCAGTGCTAGTTCGTTGACAGAGAGCGGGGAGCTGTTTTTT.

The CDR3 DNA follows: TGCAGCGTTGCGGGGGACAGGGGTTCCGAGCAGTACTTC. As protein: CSVAGDRGSEQYF. This rearrangement joins TRBV29-1 to TRBJ2-7, with TRBD1 matching 10 bases. The CDR3 runs to 13 residues. V lost 4 bases, J lost 6 bases, and 6 bases stayed unmatched. The germline CDR1 and CDR2 sequences are SQVTM and ANQGSEA.

The V gene is TRBV4-1, the J gene TRBJ1-5; TRBD1 matches 7 bases. The CDR3 extends over 16 amino acids. The germline V gene encodes CDR1 MGHRA and CDR2 YSYEKL. Trimming removed 2 bases from V and 9 bases from J; junction bases left unmatched: 13. CDR3 nucleotides: TGCGCCAGCAGCCAACCCAGAGTGGGACAGACGAGGCCCCAGCATTTT. It encodes CASSQPRVGQTRPQHF.

The J gene is TRBJ2-2, the V gene TRBV9; D perhaps matches TRBD2 (6 bases). Germline-derived CDR1 and CDR2 are SGDLS and YYNGEE. Trimming left V 4 bases short and J 3 bases short, with 16 bases between. The CDR3 consists of 16 residues. The CDR3, as DNA: TGTGCCAGCAGCCTTACGAGCGGGTCCTACACCGGGGAGCTGTTTTTT. This codes for CASSLTSGSYTGELFF.

This clone was counted a single time. The chain employs TRBV4-3 and TRBJ1-2, with TRBD1 matching 7 bases. This CDR3 has 15 amino acids. Germline assignment: CDR1 LGHNA and CDR2 YSLEER. The V and J ends lost 1 base and 5 bases, in that order; junction bases with no gene match: 7. The CDR3 DNA reads as TGCGCCAGCAGCCAAGGGGTGGGGACAGCGTATGGCTACACCTTC. This gives the protein CASSQGVGTAYGYTF.

The J gene is TRBJ2-7, the V gene TRBV3-1 (or the pseudogene TRBV3-2); D ambiguous. The CDR3 consists of 13 residues. The V end lost 2 bases, the J end lost 1 base, and 6 bases lay between the germline ends. The germline V gene encodes CDR1 LGHDT and CDR2 YNNKEL (reference sequence). CDR3 DNA sequence: TGTGCCAGCAGCCAATTCCTTTCCTACGAGCAGTACTTC. As protein: CASSQFLSYEQYF.

The V and J genes are TRBV20-1 and TRBJ1-3; D unresolved. With 6 bases removed from V and 4 bases from J, the gap between germline ends came to 7 bases. Per the germline V gene, CDR1 is DFQATT and CDR2 is SNEGSKA (reference sequence). This CDR3 has 11 residues. The CDR3 here is CSAPTGNTIYF. For the CDR3, the DNA is TGCAGTGCGCCAACAGGAAACACCATATATTTT.

This clone appeared once. V is TRBV18 and J is TRBJ2-3; 7 nucleotides line up with TRBD2. With V trimmed by 2 bases and J by 0 bases, 2 bases remained unmatched. The CDR3 contains 15 residues. The germline V gene has CDR1 KGHSH and CDR2 LQKENI. CDR3 protein: CASSPGGGSTDTQYF. DNA for the CDR3: TGTGCCAGCTCACCAGGGGGGGGTAGCACAGATACGCAGTATTTT.

The count of this clone is one. This chain links TRBV5-4 with TRBJ1-3; tentatively, D is TRBD1 (5 bases). The ends were cut back, 3 bases at V and 0 bases at J, with 13 bases in the middle. The germline V gene has CDR1 SGHNT and CDR2 YYREEE (reference sequence). This CDR3 is built from 16 residues. The CDR3 sequence is CASSSTAEDSGNTIYF. In nucleotides, the CDR3 is TGTGCCAGCAGCTCGACAGCTGAAGACTCTGGAAACACCATATATTTT.

This sequence joins TRBV6-5 and TRBJ2-7, with TRBD1 matching 8 bases. V was clipped by 7 bases and J by 5 bases; unmatched bases: 13. Germline CDR1 reads MNHEY; CDR2 reads SVGAGI. This CDR3 is built from 15 residues. The CDR3: CASTHSTRGPNEQYF. The CDR3 DNA reads as TGTGCCAGCACCCATTCAACCAGGGGGCCGAACGAGCAGTACTTC.

The V and J genes are TRBV12-5 and TRBJ2-7; the D gene is possibly TRBD1 (6 bases). The CDR3 totals 14 residues. Per germline, CDR1 LGHNT and CDR2 FRNRAP. Deletions cut 4 bases from V and 7 bases from J, with 17 bases between. CDR3 sequence reads: CASGSEAGAREQYF. CDR3 nucleotide sequence: TGTGCTAGTGGTTCTGAGGCAGGGGCTCGTGAGCAGTACTTC.

The chain carries TRBV5-1 and TRBJ1-3; D not resolved. Germline-derived CDR1 and CDR2 are SGHRS and YFSETQ. The ends were cut back, 4 bases at V and 2 bases at J, with 13 bases in the middle. This CDR3 comprises 15 residues. The CDR3 loop is CASSRVGRTGNTIYF. The CDR3 region has the DNA TGCGCCAGCAGCCGCGTCGGGAGGACTGGAAACACCATATATTTT.

V usage is TRBV6-9 and J usage is TRBJ1-4; TRBD1 agrees at 8 bases. This CDR3 is built from 14 residues. Trimming took 4 bases from V and 8 from J; bases not matched to a gene: 6. Germline lookup yields CDR1 MNHGY and CDR2 SVAAGI. The DNA of the CDR3 is TGTGCCAGCAGTTCCGGACAGGGTGGGGAAAAACTGTTTTTT. Translation: CASSSGQGGEKLFF.

This clone has just one count. V is TRBV4-1 and J is TRBJ2-7; TRBD2 might be the D (7 bases). The CDR3 runs 14 residues. Trimming removed 6 bases at V and 1 base at J, with 13 bases between. The germline V gene has CDR1 MGHRA and CDR2 YSYEKL. CDR3 bases: TGCGCCAGCAGGGGGGCGGGGGATTCCTACGAGCAGTACTTC. Protein product: CASRGAGDSYEQYF.

This clone was seen only once. The chain uses TRBV6-2 or TRBV6-3 and TRBJ1-2, with TRBD1 as a possible D gene (6 bases). The CDR3 extends over 15 amino acids. Germline V gives CDR1 MNHEY, CDR2 SVGEGT. The ends were cut back, 2 bases at V and 8 bases at J, with 18 bases in the middle. The chain's CDR3 is CASSYQTLRGSGYTF. CDR3 nucleotides: TGTGCCAGCAGTTACCAGACCTTAAGGGGGAGCGGCTACACCTTC.

The V call is TRBV11-2, the J call TRBJ2-1; no reliable D call. The CDR3 extends over 15 amino acids. The V end lost 2 bases, the J end lost 3 bases, and 11 bases lay between the germline ends. The germline V gene has CDR1 SGHAT and CDR2 FQNNGV. CDR3 bases: TGTGCCAGCAGCTTAAATCCCTCAGGCTACAATGAGCAGTTCTTC. Translating gives CASSLNPSGYNEQFF.

The chain couples TRBV6-2 or TRBV6-3 to TRBJ1-2; D gene unclear. CDR3 length: 13 amino acids. The germline V gene has CDR1 MNHEY and CDR2 SVGEGT. Trimming cost V 4 bases and J 0 bases, with 6 bases left between them. CDR3 coding DNA: TGTGCCAGCAGTTTCAGTACTAACTATGGCTACACCTTC. The encoded protein is CASSFSTNYGYTF.

V and J are TRBV12-5 and TRBJ1-6; TRBD1 matches 7 bases. After removal of 0 bases from V and 6 bases from J, the junction contained 5 bases not matched to a gene. This CDR3 is built from 16 residues. The germline V gene encodes CDR1 LGHNT and CDR2 FRNRAP. The CDR3 sequence: CASGLVLGQVNSPLHF. The CDR3 DNA reads TGTGCTAGTGGTTTGGTACTAGGACAGGTTAATTCACCCCTCCACTTT.

The chain recombines TRBV5-5 with TRBJ1-4; D gene uncertain. The V end was cut by 4 bases, the J end by 0 bases, with 13 bases between. The CDR3 runs 16 residues. Germline V lookup: CDR1 SGHKS, CDR2 YYEKEE (reference sequence). CDR3 sequence reads: CASSRDLGSTNEKLFF. The CDR3 DNA follows: TGTGCCAGCAGCCGGGATTTAGGATCAACTAATGAAAAACTGTTTTTT.

V and J are TRBV5-4 and TRBJ2-1; 11 bases map to TRBD1. V shed 2 bases and J 9 bases; nucleotides not matched to a gene: 7. Germline lookup yields CDR1 SGHNT and CDR2 YYREEE (reference sequence). The CDR3 has 15 amino acids. The CDR3 nucleotides are TGTGCCAGCAGCTTTATGGGACAGGGGGGGAGTGAGCAGTTCTTC. Its protein is CASSFMGQGGSEQFF.

The chain's CDR3 is CASSLEGTGGAQPQHF. CDR3 nucleotides: TGTGCCAGCAGTTTAGAGGGGACAGGGGGCGCGCAGCCCCAGCATTTT. V and J are TRBV27 and TRBJ1-5; 12 bases agree with TRBD1. The CDR3 is made up of 16 amino acids. Germline V gene lookup returns CDR1 MNHEY and CDR2 SMNVEV (reference sequence). With V trimmed by 2 bases and J by 7 bases, 6 bases remained unmatched.

The chain is built from TRBV6-5 and TRBJ2-7; possible D gene TRBD2, 5 bases. The CDR3 is 14 residues long. V was trimmed by 0 bases and J by 3 bases, leaving 9 bases between them. Germline assignment: CDR1 MNHEY and CDR2 SVGAGI. The DNA of the CDR3 is TGTGCCAGCAGTTACTCTGAGGGAGTCTACGAGCAGTACTTC. Protein: CASSYSEGVYEQYF.

The V call is TRBV10-3, the J call TRBJ1-4; no definite D call. The germline V and J ends were trimmed by 2 bases and 0 bases, with 7 bases remaining between them. CDR1 is ENHRY, CDR2 SYGVKD, per germline. The CDR3 covers 15 residues. DNA for the CDR3: TGTGCCATCAGTGAGGGGCCCCCAACTAATGAAAAACTGTTTTTT. It codes for CAISEGPPTNEKLFF.

CDR3 nucleotides: TGTGCCATCAGTGAGTCGAGGACAGGCTACACTGAAGCTTTCTTT. It yields the protein CAISESRTGYTEAFF. The genes are TRBV10-3 and TRBJ1-1; 7 nucleotides match TRBD1. With V trimmed by 0 bases and J by 3 bases, 4 bases remained unmatched. The length of the CDR3 is 15 residues. Germline CDR1 and CDR2: ENHRY and SYGVKD.